This TCR beta chain was sequenced during a study of blood T cell repertoires in COVID-19. Symptom resolution, clearance, or two negative PCRs marked the recovered donors of Cohort 3. Germline values: CDR1 SGHDT, CDR2 YYEEEE. The V end was cut by 2 bases, the J end by 6 bases, with 14 bases between. The CDR3 extends over 14 amino acids. Source study methods: Nucleated cell counts were estimated from reference gene primer amplification. Clones were read by immunoSEQ multiplex PCR, and TCRdb kept only the in-frame ones, dropping some. Clonal size and the V and J genes are those of that table, whereas D and trimming came from the DNA. Of 200,000 to 250,000 clones in the sample, about 90% were seen once.

The receptor comes from a woman aged 18 to 35 who had recovered from COVID-19. Sequenced sample: PBMCs or T cells enriched from blood (not recorded which). V and J are TRBV5-6 and TRBJ1-2, with D perhaps TRBD1 (5 bases). Written as DNA, the CDR3 is TGTGCCAGCAGCTTTTCTACAGGATTTAATGGCTACACCTTC. Its protein is CASSFSTGFNGYTF.